The 14 T cell receptor beta chains given below trace back to one sample, sequenced in a study of response to subunit inactivated influenza vaccine. TCRdb independently ran MiXCR on the RT-PCR reads; one entry per CDR3 protein. This table holds 500,000 to 600,000 distinct CDR3 sequences, 15% to 20% found once. Source: CD4+ T cells sorted from PBMCs, taken around 25 months after vaccination. These receptors were obtained from a man in his fifties or sixties who received an inactivated influenza vaccine.

The J gene is TRBJ2-1, the V gene TRBV7-8; D gene ambiguous. The germline V and J ends were trimmed by 1 base and 0 bases, with 10 bases remaining between them. Per germline, CDR1 SGHVS and CDR2 FQNEAQ. The CDR3 is 16 residues long. DNA for the CDR3: TGTGCCAGCAGCTTAGGGTCCAGAGTCTCCTACAATGAGCAGTTCTTC. Protein: CASSLGSRVSYNEQFF.

The chain combines TRBV7-2 with TRBJ2-1; TRBD1 agrees at 9 bases. The length of the CDR3 is 15 residues. The ends lost 7 bases at V and 7 bases at J; junction bases unmatched: 11. Germline V gene lookup returns CDR1 SGHTA and CDR2 FQGNSA. The CDR3 DNA follows: TGTGCCAGCACGTCGAGGACAGGGGCAAGAAATGAGCAGTTCTTC. This codes for CASTSRTGARNEQFF.

This chain joins TRBV20-1 and TRBJ1-5; D gene unclear. The V gene's germline CDR1 is DFQATT and CDR2 SNEGSKA (reference sequence). Trimming cost V 3 bases and J 5 bases, with 17 bases left between them. The CDR3 spans 15 residues. The CDR3 protein is CSASKFLGVDQPQHF. DNA for the CDR3: TGCAGTGCTAGTAAGTTTTTGGGAGTAGATCAGCCCCAGCATTTT.

The CDR3 region is CASSLDLRDITQYF. The CDR3 nucleotides are TGTGCCAGCAGCTTAGACCTCCGGGACATTACGCAGTATTTT. V is TRBV7-9 and J is TRBJ2-3, with D perhaps matching TRBD1 (6 bases). This CDR3 spans 14 amino acids. Trimming took 1 base from V and 8 from J, leaving 13 bases between them. The germline CDR1 and CDR2 sequences are SEHNR and FQNEAQ (reference sequence).

There are a few counts of this clonotype. V usage is TRBV12-3 or TRBV12-4 and J usage is TRBJ2-5, with TRBD1 matching over 7 bases. CDR3 size: 19 residues. Losses at the gene ends were 2 bases for V and 0 bases for J; bases not matched to a gene: 15. The CDR3 sequence is CASSLNSGTQGENQETQYF. The DNA for the CDR3 is TGTGCCAGCAGTTTAAATTCCGGCACTCAGGGGGAGAACCAAGAGACCCAGTACTTC.

The V call is TRBV5-1, the J call TRBJ1-1, with D tentatively TRBD1 (6 bases). Germline CDR1 and CDR2: SGHRS and YFSETQ. The ends were cut back, 1 base at V and 0 bases at J, with 16 bases in the middle. The CDR3 consists of 17 residues. The CDR3 DNA reads as TGCGCCAGCAGCTTGTTGGTCCAGGGGAGAATGAACACTGAAGCTTTCTTT. This codes for CASSLLVQGRMNTEAFF. Combining the CDR3 with reference TRBV5-1 and TRBJ1-1 gives the whole variable domain KAGVTQTPRYLIKTRGQQVTLSCSPISGHRSVSWYQQTPGQGLQFLFEYFSETQRNKGNFPGRFSGRQFSNSRSEMNVSTLELGDSALYLCASSLLVQGRMNTEAFFGQGTRLTVV.

This clonotype was counted only a few times. This chain joins TRBV29-1 and TRBJ2-5; D gene ambiguous. This CDR3 comprises 15 residues. Trimming shortened V by 0 bases and J by 0 bases, and 11 bases separated the two germline ends. Looked up from germline, CDR1 is SQVTM and CDR2 is ANQGSEA. As DNA, the CDR3 is TGCAGCGTTGAAGACTACTGGGAATACCAAGAGACCCAGTACTTC. Encoded protein: CSVEDYWEYQETQYF.

The rearrangement links TRBV28 to TRBJ2-3, with D unresolved. Germline V gives CDR1 MDHEN, CDR2 SYDVKM. Trimming pared 7 bases from V and 1 base from J, leaving 12 bases between. The CDR3 length is 14 residues. CDR3 sequence (DNA): TGTGCCAGCACCCAAGCCCAGCGCACAGATACGCAGTATTTT. Translated: CASTQAQRTDTQYF.

This clonotype was picked up a small number of times. The chain employs TRBV4-2 and TRBJ2-3; D perhaps matches TRBD1 (5 bases). The CDR3 consists of 16 residues. Germline V gene data show CDR1 as LGHNA and CDR2 as YNFKEQ. V was clipped by 4 bases and J by 0 bases, with 14 bases between them. CDR3 sequence reads: CASSRQWGASTDTQYF. CDR3 coding DNA: TGTGCCAGCAGCCGCCAATGGGGCGCTAGCACAGATACGCAGTATTTT.

Only a few counts were recorded for this clonotype. The chain recombines TRBV6-2 or TRBV6-3 with TRBJ2-2; maybe TRBD1 (5 bases). The V end lost 6 bases, the J end lost 7 bases, and 12 bases lay between the germline ends. Germline V lookup: CDR1 MNHEY, CDR2 SVGEGT. The CDR3 runs to 13 residues. The CDR3 spells CASRGPGGGELFF. The CDR3 DNA reads as TGTGCCAGCAGGGGGCCGGGCGGCGGGGAGCTGTTTTTT.

This clonotype was seen only a few times. The chain combines TRBV10-3 with TRBJ2-7; tentatively, D is TRBD1 (6 bases). CDR3 size: 14 residues. Germline V gene sequence: CDR1 ENHRY, CDR2 SYGVKD. The V end was cut by 5 bases, the J end by 0 bases, with 11 bases between. CDR3 bases: TGTGCCATCAGTAGGACAGAGGTCTCCTACGAGCAGTACTTC. Protein product: CAISRTEVSYEQYF.

This clonotype was observed a few times. The chain uses TRBV15 and TRBJ1-4; 8 positions agree with TRBD1. V lost 2 bases, J lost 3 bases, and 5 bases stayed unmatched. CDR1 is LNHNV, CDR2 YYDKDF, per germline (reference sequence). The CDR3 is made up of 16 amino acids. In nucleotides, the CDR3 is TGTGCCACCAGCAGATCCACAGGGGGAGCTAATGAAAAACTGTTTTTT. It encodes CATSRSTGGANEKLFF.

The chain couples TRBV28 to TRBJ2-1, with no clear D. V was trimmed by 8 bases and J by 6 bases, leaving 14 bases between them. The CDR3 is 13 amino acids. Germline loops: CDR1 MDHEN, CDR2 SYDVKM. The CDR3 DNA is TGTGCCAGCGGGCTGTCACGGTTCAATGAGCAGTTCTTC. It codes for CASGLSRFNEQFF.

The chain is built from TRBV7-2 and TRBJ1-5; D is possibly TRBD1 (5 bases). The germline CDR1 and CDR2 sequences are SGHTA and FQGNSA. The CDR3 length is 16 residues. V lost 1 base to trimming and J lost 3 bases, with 13 bases between them. The CDR3 is CASSLGARGTNQPQHF. The CDR3 region has the DNA TGTGCCAGCAGCTTAGGGGCGAGGGGCACCAATCAGCCCCAGCATTTT.